The 10 T cell receptor beta chains in this list originate from one sample, sequenced in a study of blood T cells in healthy people across ages. A sample-barcoded 5' primer and a J-beta primer mix were used in a second PCR of roughly 7 to 11 cycles. Each CDR3 protein gets one entry after TCRdb re-called the 5' RACE reads with MiXCR. The top ten clones hold under 15% of a sample with 800,000 to 950,000 distinct CDR3 sequences, 40% to 60% of them seen once. Sequenced sample: blood. Receptors originate from a man younger than 40 in good health.

The V gene is TRBV9, the J gene TRBJ1-2; D not resolved. CDR1 and CDR2 (germline): SGDLS, YYNGEE. CDR3 size: 13 residues. Between the trimmed V and J ends, which lost 0 bases and 3 bases, there was a span of 6 bases. CDR3 DNA sequence: TGTGCCAGCAGCGTAGGACAAGACTATGGCTACACCTTC. As protein: CASSVGQDYGYTF.

This clonotype was recorded a few times. The V call is TRBV5-6, the J call TRBJ2-1, with D possibly TRBD2 on 7 matching bases. This CDR3 is 14 amino acids long. Looked up from germline, CDR1 is SGHDT and CDR2 is YYEEEE. Trimming stripped 4 bases from V and 7 bases from J, with 15 bases between. The CDR3 loop reads CASSRGLGGNEQFF. The CDR3 nucleotides are TGTGCCAGCAGCCGAGGACTAGGGGGAAATGAGCAGTTCTTC.

J is TRBJ2-4 and V is TRBV12-3 or TRBV12-4, with 11 bases fitting TRBD2. V dropped 6 bases and J dropped 8; count of bases not matched to a gene: 6. The CDR3 contains 14 residues. The CDR3, as DNA: TGTGCCAGCAGACATAGCGGGGGGGGTCACATTCAGTACTTC. It is translated as CASRHSGGGHIQYF.

The chain combines TRBV20-1 with TRBJ1-4; tentatively, D is TRBD1 (5 bases). In germline, CDR1 is DFQATT, CDR2 SNEGSKA (reference sequence). The CDR3 loop spans 14 amino acids. Trimming removed 4 bases from V and 0 bases from J, with 9 bases in between. The CDR3 bases are TGCAGTGCTACGGGACTGGCAACTAATGAAAAACTGTTTTTT. This codes for CSATGLATNEKLFF.

This clonotype was counted between two and nine times. The chain links TRBV20-1 to TRBJ2-3; D not resolved. There are 14 residues in the CDR3. V dropped 0 bases and J dropped 5 bases, with 12 bases sitting between them. CDR1 is DFQATT and CDR2 is SNEGSKA in the germline V gene (reference sequence). DNA for the CDR3: TGCAGTGCTAGAGATATGACATCGAGAGATACGCAGTATTTT. It translates to CSARDMTSRDTQYF.

This clonotype occurred once. The chain carries TRBV9 and TRBJ2-5, with D possibly being TRBD1 (6 bases). Trimming shortened V by 0 bases and J by 4 bases, and 16 bases separated the two germline ends. Germline lookup yields CDR1 SGDLS and CDR2 YYNGEE. There are 16 residues in the CDR3. The CDR3 is CASSVAATGPPETQYF. The CDR3 bases are TGTGCCAGCAGCGTAGCCGCAACAGGGCCCCCAGAGACCCAGTACTTC.

The chain employs TRBV25-1 and TRBJ1-2, with D unclear. This CDR3 contains 12 residues. The ends were cut back, 6 bases at V and 4 bases at J, with 9 bases in the middle. Germline V gene data show CDR1 as MGHDK and CDR2 as SYGVNS. The CDR3 here is CASRGEIYGYTF. CDR3 nucleotide sequence: TGTGCCAGCAGAGGAGAGATCTATGGCTACACCTTC.

The chain recombines TRBV27 with TRBJ1-1, with D hard to call. The V end was cut by 6 bases, the J end by 3 bases, with 11 bases between. Germline CDR1 and CDR2: MNHEY and SMNVEV (reference sequence). CDR3 length: 13 residues. The CDR3 nucleotides read TGTGCCAGCAGCCAGGCCCTGGACACTGAAGCTTTCTTT. Residues: CASSQALDTEAFF.

This clonotype was recorded a few times. V and J are TRBV12-3 or TRBV12-4 and TRBJ2-5, with a weak D call TRBD1 (6 bases). The end of the DNA is better explained by TRBJ2-7, so the J call may be wrong. The CDR3 sequence is 13 residues long. CDR3 region: CASSLWTAYEQYF. CDR3 nucleotide sequence: TGTGCCAGCAGTTTATGGACAGCTTACGAGCAGTACTTC.

This clonotype occurred a few times. This sequence joins TRBV7-2 and TRBJ2-7; 12 nucleotides line up with TRBD2. Germline CDR1 reads SGHTA; CDR2 reads FQGNSA. Trimming cost V 2 bases and J 6 bases; bases outside gene matches: 5. This CDR3 has 15 residues. CDR3 sequence reads: CASSLLASGGVEQYF. The CDR3 DNA reads as TGTGCCAGCAGCTTATTGGCTAGCGGGGGGGTCGAGCAGTACTTC.